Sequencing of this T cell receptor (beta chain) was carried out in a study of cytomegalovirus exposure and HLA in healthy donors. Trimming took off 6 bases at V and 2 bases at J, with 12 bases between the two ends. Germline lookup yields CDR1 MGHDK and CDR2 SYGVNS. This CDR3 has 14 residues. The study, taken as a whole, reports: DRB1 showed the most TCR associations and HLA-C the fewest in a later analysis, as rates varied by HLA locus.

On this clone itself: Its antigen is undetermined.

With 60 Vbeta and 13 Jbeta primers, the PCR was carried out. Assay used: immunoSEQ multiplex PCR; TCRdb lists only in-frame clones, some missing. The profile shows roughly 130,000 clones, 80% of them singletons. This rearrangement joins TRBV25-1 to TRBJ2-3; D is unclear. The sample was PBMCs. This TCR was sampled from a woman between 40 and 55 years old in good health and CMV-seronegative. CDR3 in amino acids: CASRNTLATDTQYF. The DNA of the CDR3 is TGTGCCAGCAGAAATACATTGGCCACAGATACGCAGTATTTT.